A selection of T cell receptor beta chains follows, all from one sample in a study of T cells after yellow fever vaccination. TCRdb processed the 5' RACE reads anew with MiXCR; each CDR3 protein has one entry. The sample consists of about 350,000 distinct CDR3 sequences, about 8.3% of them appearing once. Sample: PBMCs, taken about 41 days after the first yellow fever vaccination. The source of these receptors is a man between 18 and 35 years old who received the YFV17D yellow fever vaccine. The CDR3 runs from the conserved cysteine through the conserved F or W. Fields, in order: D gene, J gene, V gene, clone size, CDR3 protein, CDR3 DNA. The D gene is left open where the match is weak. Part of the rows lack a size; the others show once, few, many or a class for expanded clones.

D gene: .
J gene: TRBJ1-2
V gene: TRBV12-3/TRBV12-4
clone size: many
CDR3 protein: CASNRDRGYGYTF
CDR3 DNA: TGTGCCAGCAACCGGGACCGAGGATATGGCTACACCTTC

D gene: .
J gene: TRBJ2-3
V gene: TRBV11-2
clone size: .
CDR3 protein: CASSLDQARSSPDTQYF
CDR3 DNA: TGTGCCAGCAGCTTAGATCAGGCCCGGAGTAGCCCAGATACGCAGTATTTT

D gene: .
J gene: TRBJ2-5
V gene: TRBV5-1
clone size: .
CDR3 protein: CASSLRSGGETQYF
CDR3 DNA: TGCGCCAGCAGCTTGAGGTCGGGTGGCGAGACCCAGTACTTC

D gene: .
J gene: TRBJ1-2
V gene: TRBV5-5
clone size: few
CDR3 protein: CASSLAQGNNYGYTF
CDR3 DNA: TGTGCCAGCAGCTTGGCCCAGGGGAACAACTATGGCTACACCTTC

D gene: TRBD1
J gene: TRBJ1-6
V gene: TRBV7-9
clone size: .
CDR3 protein: CASTQGGSPLHF
CDR3 DNA: TGTGCCAGCACCCAGGGGGGCTCACCCCTCCACTTT

D gene: .
J gene: TRBJ1-5
V gene: TRBV29-1
clone size: .
CDR3 protein: CSASPGLGQPQHF
CDR3 DNA: TGCAGCGCTTCACCGGGACTGGGTCAGCCCCAGCATTTT

D gene: .
J gene: TRBJ2-2
V gene: TRBV4-3
clone size: many
CDR3 protein: CASSQAPGQNTGELFF
CDR3 DNA: TGCGCCAGCAGCCAAGCGCCGGGACAAAACACCGGGGAGCTGTTTTTT

D gene: TRBD1
J gene: TRBJ1-5
V gene: TRBV20-1
clone size: few
CDR3 protein: CSASLGGQGQPQHF
CDR3 DNA: TGCAGTGCTAGTTTAGGGGGCCAGGGTCAGCCCCAGCATTTT

D gene: .
J gene: TRBJ2-1
V gene: TRBV20-1
clone size: .
CDR3 protein: CSAGIWGNYNEQFF
CDR3 DNA: TGCAGTGCTGGAATTTGGGGGAATTACAATGAGCAGTTCTTC

D gene: .
J gene: TRBJ2-5
V gene: TRBV5-1
clone size: .
CDR3 protein: CASSLSVVGIEETQYF
CDR3 DNA: TGCGCCAGCAGCTTGTCTGTTGTAGGGATCGAAGAGACCCAGTACTTC